This T cell receptor (beta chain) was recorded in a study of blood T cell repertoires in COVID-19. Study context: Collection of acute and convalescent COVID-19 samples took place in the United States, Italy and Spain. PBMCs, B-cell-depleted T cells, or T cells were the source of the cDNA or gDNA that made up the material.

Libraries were prepared by immunoSEQ multiplex PCR; TCRdb keeps only in-frame clonotypes and omits some of them. The table includes around 250,000 clones, around 83% detected once. Germline V gene data show CDR1 as SGHNT and CDR2 as YYREEE (reference sequence). With 3 bases clipped from V and 5 bases from J, the junction kept 6 bases outside the gene matches. The CDR3 totals 15 residues. The sample taken for sequencing was peripheral blood. The V gene is TRBV5-4, the J gene TRBJ2-5; 11 bases are a match to TRBD1. The source of this sequence is a man at least 80 years old with acute or convalescent COVID-19. The CDR3, as DNA: TGTGCCAGCAGCTCGGGGGACAGGGGGTGGGAGACCCAGTACTTC. Protein product: CASSSGDRGWETQYF.